Listed below are T cell receptor beta chains from one sample, sequenced in a study of blood T cells in healthy people across ages. From the 5' RACE reads, TCRdb called clonotypes with MiXCR, one entry per CDR3 protein. The table includes about 1 million distinct CDR3 sequences, under 55% detected once. Source material: blood. All receptors come from an older woman in good health. CDR3s include the opening cysteine and the closing phenylalanine or tryptophan. A D gene is named only where the DNA matches it firmly. Clone size, where shown, is once, few, many, or a class for clones that have expanded.

NA,TRBJ2-5,NA,TRBV19,CASTFLGSGGGETQYF,TGTGCCAGTACCTTTCTGGGTAGCGGAGGAGGAGAGACCCAGTACTTC
NA,TRBJ2-1,NA,TRBV27,CASSQRTGRNEQFF,TGTGCCAGCAGTCAACGGACCGGCAGGAATGAGCAGTTCTTC
few,TRBJ2-4,NA,TRBV28,CASTDVSSDIQYF,TGTGCCAGCACGGATGTATCCTCAGACATTCAGTACTTC
NA,TRBJ2-3,NA,TRBV11-2,CASSRISFSSTDTQYF,TGTGCCAGCAGCCGGATCTCTTTTTCTAGCACAGATACGCAGTATTTT
few,TRBJ2-7,TRBD2,TRBV2,CASSGLAGPYEQYF,TGTGCCAGCAGTGGACTAGCGGGACCCTACGAGCAGTACTTC
NA,TRBJ2-6,NA,TRBV14,CASSQPTPGANVLTF,TGTGCCAGCAGCCAACCGACCCCCGGGGCCAACGTCCTGACTTTC
few,TRBJ2-7,TRBD2,TRBV10-3,CAISAVSSGSLSDEQYF,TGTGCCATCAGTGCAGTGTCTAGCGGGAGCCTGAGTGACGAGCAGTACTTC
NA,TRBJ2-5,TRBD1,TRBV20-1,CSARRQGSGEQYF,TGCAGTGCTAGACGACAGGGGTCGGGGGAGCAGTACTTC
few,TRBJ2-3,TRBD1,TRBV6-5,CASTRTGVNTDTQYF,TGTGCCAGCACCAGGACAGGGGTGAATACAGATACGCAGTATTTT
once,TRBJ2-7,NA,TRBV18,CASSTEGGRDNEQYF,TGCGCCAGCTCAACGGAGGGTGGTCGGGACAATGAGCAGTACTTC
NA,TRBJ1-2,NA,TRBV27,CASSSAGANYGYTF,TGTGCCAGCAGTTCGGCAGGGGCTAACTATGGCTACACCTTC
NA,TRBJ1-2,TRBD1,TRBV28,CASGFRDRGSSGYTF,TGTGCCAGCGGATTCCGGGACAGGGGGTCTTCTGGCTACACCTTC
few,TRBJ2-5,TRBD2,TRBV7-2,CASSTLAGEGETQYF,TGTGCCAGCAGCACACTAGCGGGAGAGGGAGAGACCCAGTACTTC
few,TRBJ2-1,TRBD1,TRBV2,CASSGGGLDEQFF,TGTGCCAGCAGTGGAGGGGGCTTAGATGAGCAGTTCTTC
NA,TRBJ2-5,NA,TRBV2,CASNRHDLKETQYF,TGTGCCAGCAACCGCCATGACCTTAAAGAGACCCAGTACTTC
NA,TRBJ2-7,NA,TRBV7-8,CASSLARDLYEQYF,TGTGCCAGCAGCTTAGCCAGGGACCTCTACGAGCAGTACTTC
many,TRBJ2-3,NA,TRBV5-1,CASSPGDRTDTQYF,TGTGCCAGCAGCCCGGGGGACAGAACAGATACGCAGTATTTT
NA,TRBJ1-5,TRBD1,TRBV4-1,CASSQAGTGGGYSNQPQHF,TGCGCCAGCAGCCAAGCCGGGACAGGGGGCGGATATAGCAATCAGCCCCAGCATTTT
few,TRBJ2-5,TRBD1,TRBV5-1,CASSLLATGVWTQYF,TGCGCCAGCAGCTTGCTCGCTACAGGGGTTTGGACCCAGTACTTC
few,TRBJ2-3,TRBD1,TRBV15,CATSRGQGSTDTQYF,TGTGCCACCAGCAGAGGACAGGGATCCACAGATACGCAGTATTTT
few,TRBJ2-3,NA,TRBV21-1,CASLTGGASTDTQYF,TGTGCCAGCCTCACCGGAGGGGCTAGCACAGATACGCAGTATTTT
few,TRBJ2-2,TRBD2,TRBV4-2,CASSQDWGLAPNTGELFF,TGTGCCAGCAGCCAAGATTGGGGACTAGCGCCGAACACCGGGGAGCTGTTTTTT